This section outlines one T cell receptor (beta chain) sequence together with its context. Its antigen is still unknown. This sample is part of a study of OX40 agonist ivuxolimab in advanced cancers. Study context: Eligibility rules accepted prior anti-PD-1, anti-PD-L1 or anti-CTLA-4 therapy, and 35% to 45% had some. Study results and limitations: At 0.1 to 3.0 mg/kg and by week 6, clonal expansion occurred in CD4+ and CD8+ blood T cells. Antigens targeted by the expanded peripheral T cells were not determined.

Data came from immunoSEQ multiplex PCR; TCRdb stores just in-frame clones and leaves some out. The sample consists of about 88,000 clones, approximately 89% of them appearing once. Patients had blood sampled at baseline and again on cycle 4 day 1 and cycle 7 day 1. Looked up from germline, CDR1 is SNHLY and CDR2 is FYNNEI. The CDR3 runs 11 residues. Between the trimmed V and J ends, which lost 6 bases and 1 base, there was a span of 3 bases. V and J are TRBV2 and TRBJ1-1; no reliable D call. The TCR was taken from an adult with an advanced solid tumor such as melanoma, head and neck, liver or kidney cancer. Source: CD4+ or CD8+ T cells sorted from blood, taken in a trial of the OX40 agonist ivuxolimab. The CDR3 loop reads CASRENTEAFF. CDR3 sequence (DNA): TGTGCCAGCAGGGAGAACACTGAAGCTTTCTTT. Using reference TRBV2 and TRBJ1-1 for the parts outside the CDR3, the full variable domain is EPEVTQTPSHQVTQMGQEVILRCVPISNHLYFYWYRQILGQKVEFLVSFYNNEISEKSEIFDDQFSVERPDGSNFTLKIRSTKLEDSAMYFCASRENTEAFFGQGTRLTVV.